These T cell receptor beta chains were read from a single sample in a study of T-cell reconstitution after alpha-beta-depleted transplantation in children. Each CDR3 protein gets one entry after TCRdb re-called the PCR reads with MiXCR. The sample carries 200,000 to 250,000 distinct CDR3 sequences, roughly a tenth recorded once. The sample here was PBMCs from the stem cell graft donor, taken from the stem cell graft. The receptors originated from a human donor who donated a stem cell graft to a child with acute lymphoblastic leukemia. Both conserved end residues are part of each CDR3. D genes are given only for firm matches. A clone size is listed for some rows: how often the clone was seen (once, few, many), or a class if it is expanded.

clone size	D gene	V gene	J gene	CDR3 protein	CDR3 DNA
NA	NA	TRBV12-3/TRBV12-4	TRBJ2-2	CASSLGQGVDTGELFF	TGTGCCAGCAGTTTAGGGCAGGGAGTTGACACCGGGGAGCTGTTTTTT
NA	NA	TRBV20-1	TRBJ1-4	CSAIRVGLSNEKLFF	TGCAGTGCCATTAGAGTGGGGTTAAGTAATGAAAAACTGTTTTTT
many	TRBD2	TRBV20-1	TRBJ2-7	CSARGLAGAHEQYF	TGCAGTGCTAGAGGACTAGCGGGGGCTCACGAGCAGTACTTC
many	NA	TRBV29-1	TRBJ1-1	CSGALGGEGAFF	TGCAGCGGTGCCCTCGGAGGGGAAGGAGCTTTCTTT
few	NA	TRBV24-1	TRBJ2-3	CATSDLTPGPADTQYF	TGTGCCACCAGTGATCTGACACCAGGGCCAGCAGATACGCAGTATTTT
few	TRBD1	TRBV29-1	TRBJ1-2	CSVEEGGGGYGYTF	TGCAGCGTTGAAGAGGGAGGGGGCGGCTATGGCTACACCTTC
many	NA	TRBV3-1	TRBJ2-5	CASSPPWTQETQYF	TGTGCCAGCAGCCCCCCGTGGACCCAAGAGACCCAGTACTTC
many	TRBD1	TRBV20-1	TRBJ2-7	CSAPGTGGYEQYF	TGCAGTGCTCCCGGGACAGGGGGCTACGAGCAGTACTTC
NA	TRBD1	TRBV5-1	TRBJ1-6	CASSLGQEVYNSPLHF	TGCGCCAGCAGCCTAGGACAGGAGGTTTATAATTCACCCCTCCACTTT
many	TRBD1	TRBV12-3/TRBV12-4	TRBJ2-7	CASSPIRQGASYEQYF	TGTGCCAGCAGTCCAATCCGACAGGGGGCGTCCTACGAGCAGTACTTC
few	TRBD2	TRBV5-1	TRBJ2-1	CASSLRTSGGQTYNEQFF	TGCGCCAGCAGCTTGAGGACTAGCGGGGGGCAAACCTACAATGAGCAGTTCTTC
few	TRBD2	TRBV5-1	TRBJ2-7	CASSLALAGDYEQYF	TGCGCCAGCAGCTTGGCACTAGCGGGGGACTACGAGCAGTACTTC
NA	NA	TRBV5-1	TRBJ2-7	CASSEGSGRTYEQYF	TGCGCCAGCAGCGAGGGGTCAGGGCGCACCTACGAGCAGTACTTC
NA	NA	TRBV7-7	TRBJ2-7	CASSLGGHGGGEQYF	TGTGCCAGCAGCTTAGGGGGACATGGAGGGGGCGAGCAGTACTTC
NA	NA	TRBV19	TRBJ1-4	CASSIVPGTEKLFF	TGTGCCAGTAGTATAGTACCAGGGACTGAAAAACTGTTTTTT
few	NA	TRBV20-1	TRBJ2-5	CSARGTLQETQYF	TGCAGTGCTAGAGGGACCTTACAAGAGACCCAGTACTTC
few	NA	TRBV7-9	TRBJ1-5	CASSGSFGQSNQPQHF	TGTGCCAGCAGCGGCTCTTTCGGACAGAGCAATCAGCCCCAGCATTTT
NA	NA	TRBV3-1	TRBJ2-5	CASSLPAGGKAQYF	TGTGCCAGCAGCCTCCCGGCGGGCGGGAAGGCCCAGTACTTC
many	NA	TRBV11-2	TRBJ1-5	CASSLSGLYHSNQPQHF	TGTGCCAGCAGCTTATCGGGATTGTACCATAGCAATCAGCCCCAGCATTTT
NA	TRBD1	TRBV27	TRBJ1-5	CASGDRDQPQHF	TGTGCCAGCGGGGACAGGGATCAGCCCCAGCATTTT
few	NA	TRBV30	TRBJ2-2	CAWSVLTATGELFF	TGTGCCTGGAGTGTTCTGACAGCCACCGGGGAGCTGTTTTTT
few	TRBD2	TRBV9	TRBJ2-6	CASSVGGRVGGANVLTF	TGTGCCAGCAGCGTAGGGGGGAGGGTTGGAGGGGCCAACGTCCTGACTTTC
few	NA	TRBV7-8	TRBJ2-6	CASAYGVSGANVLTF	TGTGCCAGCGCATACGGGGTCTCTGGGGCCAACGTCCTGACTTTC
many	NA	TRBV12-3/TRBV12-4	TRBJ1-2	CASSFLGENYGYTF	TGTGCCAGCAGTTTCCTGGGGGAGAACTATGGCTACACCTTC
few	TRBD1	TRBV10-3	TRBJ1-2	CAIRIGGQGSSTANYGYTF	TGTGCCATCAGGATAGGGGGACAGGGGAGTTCTACGGCTAACTATGGCTACACCTTC
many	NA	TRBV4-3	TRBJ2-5	CASSQEKGGVLETQYF	TGCGCCAGCAGCCAAGAAAAGGGCGGGGTTTTGGAGACCCAGTACTTC